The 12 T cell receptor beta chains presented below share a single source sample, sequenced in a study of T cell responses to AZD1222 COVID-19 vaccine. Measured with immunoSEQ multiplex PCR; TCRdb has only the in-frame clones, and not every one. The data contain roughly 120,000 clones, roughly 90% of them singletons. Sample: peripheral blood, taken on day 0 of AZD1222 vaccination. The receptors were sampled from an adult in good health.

The CDR3 region is CASSQVKGGNTEAFF. For the CDR3, the DNA is TGCGCCAGCAGCCAAGTAAAGGGGGGTAACACTGAAGCTTTCTTT. V gene TRBV4-1 combines with J gene TRBJ1-1; TRBD1 might be the D (6 bases). CDR3 size: 15 residues. V was cut by 1 base and J by 2 bases, with 11 bases left in between. In germline, CDR1 is MGHRA, CDR2 YSYEKL.

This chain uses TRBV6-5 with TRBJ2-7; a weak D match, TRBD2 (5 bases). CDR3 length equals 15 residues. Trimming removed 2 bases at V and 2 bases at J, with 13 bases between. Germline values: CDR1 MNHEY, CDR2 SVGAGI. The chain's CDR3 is CASSYVRGPTYEQYF. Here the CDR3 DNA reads TGTGCCAGCAGTTACGTACGCGGGCCTACCTACGAGCAGTACTTC.

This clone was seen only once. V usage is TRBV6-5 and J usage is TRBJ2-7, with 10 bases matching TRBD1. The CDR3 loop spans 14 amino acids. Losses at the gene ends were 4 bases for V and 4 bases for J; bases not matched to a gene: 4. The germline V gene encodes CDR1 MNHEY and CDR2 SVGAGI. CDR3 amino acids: CASSSTGGAYEQYF. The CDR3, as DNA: TGTGCCAGCAGTTCGACAGGGGGCGCGTACGAGCAGTACTTC.

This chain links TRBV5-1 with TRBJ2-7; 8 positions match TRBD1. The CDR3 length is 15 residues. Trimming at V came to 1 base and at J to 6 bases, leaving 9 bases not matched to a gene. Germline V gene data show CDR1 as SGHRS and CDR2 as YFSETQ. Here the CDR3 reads CASSLRPSQGAEQYF. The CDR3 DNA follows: TGCGCCAGCAGCTTGCGACCCTCTCAGGGGGCCGAGCAGTACTTC.

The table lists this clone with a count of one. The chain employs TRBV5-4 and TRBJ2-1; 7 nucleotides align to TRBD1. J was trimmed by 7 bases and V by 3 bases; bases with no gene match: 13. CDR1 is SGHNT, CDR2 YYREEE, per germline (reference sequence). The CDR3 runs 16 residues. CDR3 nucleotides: TGTGCCAGCAGCTCACCACAGGGGCTGATCGGTAATGAGCAGTTCTTC. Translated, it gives CASSSPQGLIGNEQFF. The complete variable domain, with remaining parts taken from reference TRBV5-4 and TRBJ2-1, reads ETGVTQSPTHLIKTRGQQVTLRCSSQSGHNTVSWYQQALGQGPQFIFQYYREEENGRGNFPPRFSGLQFPNYSSELNVNALELDDSALYLCASSSPQGLIGNEQFFGPGTRLTVL.

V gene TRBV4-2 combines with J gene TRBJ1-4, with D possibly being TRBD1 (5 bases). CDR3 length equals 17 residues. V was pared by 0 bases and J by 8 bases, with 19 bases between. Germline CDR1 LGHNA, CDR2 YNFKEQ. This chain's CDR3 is CASSQDPGAGGGEKLFF. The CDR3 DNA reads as TGTGCCAGCAGCCAAGATCCCGGGGCAGGCGGGGGGGAAAAACTGTTTTTT.

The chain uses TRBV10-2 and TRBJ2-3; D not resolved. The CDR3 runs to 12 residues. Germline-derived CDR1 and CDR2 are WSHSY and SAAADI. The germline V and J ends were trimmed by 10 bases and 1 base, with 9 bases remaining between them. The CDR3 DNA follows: TGCGCCACCGGGCAGGGCACAGATACGCAGTATTTT. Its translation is CATGQGTDTQYF.

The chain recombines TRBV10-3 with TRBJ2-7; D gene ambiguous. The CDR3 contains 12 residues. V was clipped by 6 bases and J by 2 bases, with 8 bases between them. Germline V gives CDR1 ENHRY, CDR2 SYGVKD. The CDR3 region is CAISATTYEQYF. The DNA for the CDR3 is TGTGCCATCAGCGCCACAACCTACGAGCAGTACTTC.

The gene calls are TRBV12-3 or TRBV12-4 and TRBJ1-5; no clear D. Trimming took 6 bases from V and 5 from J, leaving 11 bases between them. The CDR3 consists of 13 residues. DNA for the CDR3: TGTGCCAGCAGGCTCTTGGGCGATCAGCCCCAGCATTTT. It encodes CASRLLGDQPQHF.

The CDR3 loop reads CASRSPGQGARGTEAFF. CDR3 nucleotides: TGTGCCAGCAGGAGTCCGGGACAGGGGGCCAGAGGCACTGAAGCTTTCTTT. The chain is built from TRBV28 and TRBJ1-1, with 12 bases matching TRBD1. This CDR3 has 17 residues. Germline trimming cut 6 bases from V and 4 bases from J; bases unmatched to any gene: 12. From germline, CDR1 is MDHEN and CDR2 SYDVKM. Filled out from reference TRBV28 and TRBJ1-1, the complete variable domain reads DVKVTQSSRYLVKRTGEKVFLECVQDMDHENMFWYRQDPGLGLRLIYFSYDVKMKEKGDIPEGYSVSREKKERFSLILESASTNQTSMYLCASRSPGQGARGTEAFFGQGTRLTVV.

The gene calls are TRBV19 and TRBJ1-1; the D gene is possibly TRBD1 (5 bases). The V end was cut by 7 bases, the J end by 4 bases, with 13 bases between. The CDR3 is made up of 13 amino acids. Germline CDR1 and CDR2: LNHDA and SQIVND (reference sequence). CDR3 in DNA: TGTGCCAGTAATCCCCGGGGGGGCACTGAAGCTTTCTTT. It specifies CASNPRGGTEAFF.

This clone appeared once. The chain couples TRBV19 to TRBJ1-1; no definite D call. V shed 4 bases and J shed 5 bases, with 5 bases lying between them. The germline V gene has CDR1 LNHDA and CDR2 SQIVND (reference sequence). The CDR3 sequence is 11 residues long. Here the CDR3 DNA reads TGTGCCAGTAGTACTAATACTGAAGCTTTCTTT. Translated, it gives CASSTNTEAFF.